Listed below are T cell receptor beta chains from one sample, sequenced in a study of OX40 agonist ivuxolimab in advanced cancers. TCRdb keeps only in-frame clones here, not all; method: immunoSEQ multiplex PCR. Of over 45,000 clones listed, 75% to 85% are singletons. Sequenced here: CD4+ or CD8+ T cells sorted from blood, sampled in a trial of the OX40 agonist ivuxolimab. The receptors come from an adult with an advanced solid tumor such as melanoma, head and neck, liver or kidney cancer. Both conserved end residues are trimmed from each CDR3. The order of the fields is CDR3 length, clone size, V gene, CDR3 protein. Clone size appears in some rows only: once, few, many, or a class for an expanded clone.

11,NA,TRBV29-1,SVEPGQGNEQY
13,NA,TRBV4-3,ASSQARTGDETQY
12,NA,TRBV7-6,ASSSGQSGNTIY
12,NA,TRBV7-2,ASSSNRYTGELF
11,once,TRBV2,ASKADMGNIQY
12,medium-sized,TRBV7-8,ASSQLGTGDGYT
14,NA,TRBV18,ASSHGGYSGANVLT
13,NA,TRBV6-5,ASSYSIQTNYGYT
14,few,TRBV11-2,ASSHWTSGGNNEQF
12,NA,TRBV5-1,ASSLRQGGEKLF
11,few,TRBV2,ASRPLRNTEAF
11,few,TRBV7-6,ASSLAGRTEAF
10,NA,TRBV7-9,ASSSPQLPLH
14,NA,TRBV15,ATSPSDRGGNYGYT
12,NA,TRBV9,ASSALPQGQPQH